This T cell receptor (beta chain) was identified during a study of liver allograft versus peripheral blood T cells. Whole-study context: Hepatic allograft T cell receptor repertoires were evaluated relative to those present in recipients' peripheral blood.

Germline V gene lookup returns CDR1 SNHLY and CDR2 FYNNEI. CDR3 length: 12 residues. Trimming took 10 bases from V and 8 from J, leaving 15 bases between them. TCRdb redid the calling of the reads with MiXCR, one entry per CDR3 protein. The data contain 750 to 850 distinct CDR3 sequences, 13% to 15% of them singletons. The J gene is TRBJ2-1, the V gene TRBV2; possibly TRBD1 or TRBD2 for D (5 bases each). The sequence came from a human patient who had a liver transplant. Some T cells may be transferred from the graft donor. CDR3 sequence: CANSFLGDEQFF. DNA for the CDR3: TGTGCCAACAGCTTCTTGGGGGATGAGCAGTTCTTC. The entire variable domain, with the rest obtained from reference TRBV2 and TRBJ2-1, is as follows: EPEVTQTPSHQVTQMGQEVILRCVPISNHLYFYWYRQILGQKVEFLVSFYNNEISEKSEIFDDQFSVERPDGSNFTLKIRSTKLEDSAMYFCANSFLGDEQFFGPGTRLTVL.